The clone carrying this TCR beta chain was counted many times. The length of the CDR3 is 14 residues. V lost 3 bases, J lost 4 bases, and 13 bases lay in between. Germline CDR1 reads SGHRS; CDR2 reads YFSETQ. The data are from a study of T cells in Graves' hyperthyroidism and ophthalmopathy. Diagnoses rested on clinical symptoms, serum thyroxine and TRAb, thyroid ultrasound and orbital computed tomography. TCR beta CDR3 regions were amplified from RNA transcripts. A set of HTBI primers served as the primers for a first-round RT-PCR of the TCR CDR3. Using its own MiXCR run on the multiplex PCR reads, TCRdb lists one record per CDR3 protein. The table lists about 400,000 distinct CDR3 sequences, approximately 13% of them singletons.

The source is a woman in her late teens or twenties with Graves' hyperthyroidism. This chain connects TRBV5-1 to TRBJ2-5, with D perhaps being TRBD1 or TRBD2 (6 bases each). Sequences were obtained from blood. The CDR3 reads CASSSLGGRETQYF. For the CDR3, the DNA is TGCGCCAGCAGCTCCCTAGGGGGGAGAGAGACCCAGTACTTC.